The subject of this entry is one T cell receptor beta chain. This sample stems from a study of technical replicates of blood from several donors. Profiling relied on immunoSEQ multiplex PCR, and the TCRdb table lists in-frame clones only, not all of them. Among roughly 80,000 clones, 93% were seen once, and the ten largest hold about 0.41%. Looked up from germline, CDR1 is ENHRY and CDR2 is SYGVKD. V dropped 3 bases and J dropped 2; count of bases not matched to a gene: 19. This CDR3 is built from 20 residues. The material sequenced was T cells isolated from PBMCs. This sequence joins TRBV10-3 and TRBJ2-5; TRBD1 agrees at 9 bases. This sequence was found in a human donor in good health. CDR3 DNA: TGTGCCATCAGTGACCCCACCGGGACAGGGATTCGGTTAGGGCAAGAGACCCAGTACTTC. It codes for CAISDPTGTGIRLGQETQYF.